These 6 T cell receptor beta chains were sequenced from one sample in a study of T cells in women clearing cervical HPV infection. Sequenced by immunoSEQ multiplex PCR; TCRdb stores in-frame clones only, minus some. The sample has over 25,000 clones. The specimen was blood buffy coat. The receptor source for this set is a woman aged 18-70 years with a cervical HPV16 infection that either progressed to CIN3+ or cleared (not recorded which).

As concerns this clone: Read sequence stops 3 residues before the CDR3 end, and the germline J gene provides the missing end. The rearrangement links TRBV13 to TRBJ2-7; D unresolved. The V gene's germline CDR1 is PRHDT and CDR2 FYEKMQ (reference sequence). Trimming cost V 2 bases and J 2 bases, with 13 bases left between them. The CDR3 has 15 amino acids. This CDR3 is CASSLFGSSTYEQYF. The CDR3 DNA, read in part, is TGTGCCAGCAGCTTATTCGGGTCATCAACCTACGAG.

Remarks on this clone: The read is 3 residues too short to cover the CDR3 end, so that end is filled in from the germline J gene. The V call is TRBV6-4, the J call TRBJ1-3; D is perhaps TRBD1 (6 bases). The V gene's germline CDR1 is MRHNA and CDR2 SNTAGT. The CDR3 has 15 amino acids. The V end lost 6 bases, the J end lost 4 bases, and 16 bases lay between the germline ends. The CDR3 spells CASSRDIGVGNTIYF. Incomplete CDR3 DNA: TGTGCCAGCAGCCGGGACATAGGGGTCGGAAACACC.

As to this clone: The CDR3 extends 3 residues past the end of the read, so its final part is completed from the germline J gene. The rearrangement uses TRBV19 and TRBJ1-1; unclear D gene. The CDR3 contains 14 residues. CDR1 and CDR2 from the germline V gene are LNHDA and SQIVND (reference sequence). V lost 5 bases to trimming and J lost 1 base, with 11 bases between them. The CDR3 bases that were read are TGTGCCAGTAGTTACCAGACAAGGAACACTGAA. Translated, it gives CASSYQTRNTE. The full CDR3 reads CASSYQTRNTEAFF.

With regard to this clone: The read terminates 3 residues before the CDR3 end, so the remaining end is supplied by the germline J gene. The V and J genes are TRBV12-3 or TRBV12-4 and TRBJ2-3, with TRBD2 matching over 10 bases. The V gene end was trimmed by 3 bases and the J gene end by 6 bases; junction bases not matched to a gene: 12. The CDR3 spans 17 residues. The chain's CDR3 is CASSFASGSPSRDTQYF. CDR3 DNA, as far as it was read: TGTGCCAGCAGTTTCGCTAGCGGGAGCCCTAGCCGGGATACG.

On this clone: The observed sequence ends 3 residues before the CDR3 terminus, with the missing tail filled in from the germline J gene. The chain couples TRBV19 to TRBJ1-1; D unresolved. The ends were cut back, 3 bases at V and 0 bases at J, with 5 bases in the middle. CDR1 and CDR2 from the germline V gene are LNHDA and SQIVND (reference sequence). This CDR3 region has 13 residues. CDR3 bases read: TGTGCCAGTAGTATGTCAGTGAACACTGAA. It specifies CASSMSVNTE. The full CDR3 sequence reads CASSMSVNTEAFF.

A word on this clone: The observed sequence ends 3 residues before the CDR3 terminus, with the missing tail filled in from the germline J gene. The V gene is TRBV20-1, the J gene TRBJ2-2; 8 positions match TRBD1. Germline V CDR1 and CDR2: DFQATT, SNEGSKA (reference sequence). The CDR3 has 14 residues. After removal of 6 bases from V and 0 bases from J, the junction contained 3 bases not matched to a gene. The CDR3 is CSAGQGANTGELFF. The CDR3 DNA, read in part, is TGCAGTGCCGGACAGGGAGCGAACACCGGGGAG.